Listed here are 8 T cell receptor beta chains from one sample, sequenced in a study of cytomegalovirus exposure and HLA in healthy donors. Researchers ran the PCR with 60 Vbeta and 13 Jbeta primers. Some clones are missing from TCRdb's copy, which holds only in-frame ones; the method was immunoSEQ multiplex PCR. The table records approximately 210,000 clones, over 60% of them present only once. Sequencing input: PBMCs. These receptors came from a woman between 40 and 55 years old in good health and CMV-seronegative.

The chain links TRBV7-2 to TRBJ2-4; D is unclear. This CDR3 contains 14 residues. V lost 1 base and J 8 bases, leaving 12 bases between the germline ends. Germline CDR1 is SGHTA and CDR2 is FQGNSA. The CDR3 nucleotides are TGTGCCAGCAGCTTAGAGGCTAGTGAGTACATTCAGTACTTC. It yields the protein CASSLEASEYIQYF.

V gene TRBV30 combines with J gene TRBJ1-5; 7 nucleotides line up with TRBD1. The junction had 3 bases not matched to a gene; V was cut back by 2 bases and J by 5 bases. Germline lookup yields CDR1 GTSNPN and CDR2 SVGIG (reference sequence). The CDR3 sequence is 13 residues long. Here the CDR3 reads CAWSLQGDQPQHF. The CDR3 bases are TGTGCCTGGAGTCTCCAGGGGGATCAGCCCCAGCATTTT.

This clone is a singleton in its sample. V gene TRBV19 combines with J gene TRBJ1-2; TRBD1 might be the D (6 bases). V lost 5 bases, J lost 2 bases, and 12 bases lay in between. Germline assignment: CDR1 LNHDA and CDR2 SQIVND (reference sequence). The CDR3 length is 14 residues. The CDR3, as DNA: TGTGCCAGTAGTGGGTTTGGACAGAACTATGGCTACACCTTC. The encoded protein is CASSGFGQNYGYTF.

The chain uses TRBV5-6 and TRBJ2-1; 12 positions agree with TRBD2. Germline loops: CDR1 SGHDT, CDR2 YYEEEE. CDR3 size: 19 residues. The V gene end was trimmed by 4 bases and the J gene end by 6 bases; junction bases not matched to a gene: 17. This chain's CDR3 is CASSQQLGKGTSGPNEQFF. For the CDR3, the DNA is TGTGCCAGCAGCCAGCAGCTTGGCAAAGGGACTAGCGGGCCCAATGAGCAGTTCTTC.

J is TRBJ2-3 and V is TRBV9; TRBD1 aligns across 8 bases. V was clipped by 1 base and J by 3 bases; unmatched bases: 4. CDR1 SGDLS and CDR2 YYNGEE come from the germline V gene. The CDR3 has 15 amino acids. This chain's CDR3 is CASSVTGQGTDTQYF. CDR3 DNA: TGTGCCAGCAGCGTAACAGGACAGGGTACAGATACGCAGTATTTT. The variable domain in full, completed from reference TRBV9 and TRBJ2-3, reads DSGVTQTPKHLITATGQRVTLRCSPRSGDLSVYWYQQSLDQGLQFLIQYYNGEERAKGNILERFSAQQFPDLHSELNLSSLELGDSALYFCASSVTGQGTDTQYFGPGTRLTVL.

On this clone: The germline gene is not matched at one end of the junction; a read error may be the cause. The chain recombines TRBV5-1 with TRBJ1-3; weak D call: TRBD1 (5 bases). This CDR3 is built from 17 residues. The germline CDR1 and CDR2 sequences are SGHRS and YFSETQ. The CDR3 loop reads CVSSLAPGSNSGNTIYF. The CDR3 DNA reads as TGCGTCAGCAGCTTGGCTCCAGGGTCCAACTCTGGAAACACCATATATTTT. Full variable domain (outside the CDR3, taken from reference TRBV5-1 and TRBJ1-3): KAGVTQTPRYLIKTRGQQVTLSCSPISGHRSVSWYQQTPGQGLQFLFEYFSETQRNKGNFPGRFSGRQFSNSRSEMNVSTLELGDSALYLCVSSLAPGSNSGNTIYFGEGSWLTVV.

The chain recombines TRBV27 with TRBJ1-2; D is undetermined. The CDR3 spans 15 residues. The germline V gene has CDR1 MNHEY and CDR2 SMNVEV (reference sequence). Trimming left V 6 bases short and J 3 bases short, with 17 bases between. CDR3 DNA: TGTGCCAGCAGATTTTGGGGAGATAGTGACTATGGCTACACCTTC. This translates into CASRFWGDSDYGYTF.

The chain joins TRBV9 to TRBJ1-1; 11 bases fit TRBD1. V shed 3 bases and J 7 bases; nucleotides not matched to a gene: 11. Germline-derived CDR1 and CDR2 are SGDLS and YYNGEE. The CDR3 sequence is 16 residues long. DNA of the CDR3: TGTGCCAGCAGCGCCGGACAGGGGGCCGGGCGGAGTGAAGCTTTCTTT. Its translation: CASSAGQGAGRSEAFF.